This T cell receptor (beta chain) was identified during a study of T cells in women clearing cervical HPV infection. Clones were read by immunoSEQ multiplex PCR, and TCRdb kept only the in-frame ones, dropping some. The sample totals around 46,000 clones; its top ten clones hold 35% to 40%. V shed 3 bases, J shed 2 bases, and the junction held 7 bases outside the gene matches. This CDR3 contains 16 residues. In germline, CDR1 is LNHDA, CDR2 SQIVND (reference sequence). Points on this clone: The sequence runs out 3 residues before the end of the CDR3; the remainder is reconstructed from the germline J gene.

The chain joins TRBV19 to TRBJ2-7; 10 nucleotides agree with TRBD2. The sample was blood buffy coat. The sequence was collected from a woman aged 18 to 75 with a cervical HPV16 infection that either progressed to CIN3+ or cleared (not recorded which). The sequenced part of the CDR3 DNA is TGTGCCAGTAGTATCCTAGCGGGAGACCCACCCTACGAG. Amino acid sequence: CASSILAGDPPYE. The full CDR3 protein reads CASSILAGDPPYEQYF. Filled out from reference TRBV19 and TRBJ2-7, the complete variable domain reads DGGITQSPKYLFRKEGQNVTLSCEQNLNHDAMYWYRQDPGQGLRLIYYSQIVNDFQKGDIAEGYSVSREKKESFPLTVTSAQKNPTAFYLCASSILAGDPPYEQYFGPGTRLTVT.